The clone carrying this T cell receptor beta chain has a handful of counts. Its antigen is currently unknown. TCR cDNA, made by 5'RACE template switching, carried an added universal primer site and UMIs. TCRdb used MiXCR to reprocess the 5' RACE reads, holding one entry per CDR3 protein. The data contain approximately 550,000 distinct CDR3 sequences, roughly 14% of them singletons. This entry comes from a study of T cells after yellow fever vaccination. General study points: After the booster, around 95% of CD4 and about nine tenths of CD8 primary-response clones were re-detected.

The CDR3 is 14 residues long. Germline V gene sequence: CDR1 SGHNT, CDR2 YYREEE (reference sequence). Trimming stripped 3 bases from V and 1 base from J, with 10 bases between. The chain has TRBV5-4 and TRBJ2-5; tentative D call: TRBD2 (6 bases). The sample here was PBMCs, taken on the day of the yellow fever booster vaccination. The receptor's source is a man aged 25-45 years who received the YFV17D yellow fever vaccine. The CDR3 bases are TGTGCCAGCAGCTCGCCTAGCGTCCAAGAGACCCAGTACTTC. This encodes CASSSPSVQETQYF.